This T cell receptor (beta chain) came from a study of blood T cells in healthy people across ages. Study results and limitations: Investigators viewed diversity estimates from one million T cells as underestimates, the study reported. Observed TCR beta diversity per million T cells went down as age went up. This fall followed a roughly linear course with age.

Germline V gene sequence: CDR1 DFQATT, CDR2 SNEGSKA (reference sequence). This CDR3 has 15 amino acids. V was pared by 5 bases and J by 5 bases, with 8 bases of the junction left unmatched. This clonotype has just a few counts. Its antigen remains unknown. Each individual donor underwent a draw of about 9.1 milliliters of peripheral blood. A sample-barcoded 5' primer and a J-beta primer mix were used in a second PCR of about 7 to 12 cycles. TCRdb independently ran MiXCR on the 5' RACE reads; one entry per CDR3 protein. Among hundreds of thousands of distinct CDR3 sequences, 27% were seen once, and the ten largest hold approximately 4%. These data also featured in a second study, about T cells of mothers and their children.

This chain joins TRBV20-1 and TRBJ2-1; 11 bases are shared with TRBD2. The TCR sequence derives from a boy aged 2 to 10 in good health. The source material was blood. CDR3 amino acids: CSADILAGEHNEQFF. DNA for the CDR3: TGCAGTGCTGACATACTAGCGGGAGAACACAATGAGCAGTTCTTC.